This TCR beta chain was profiled in a study of blood T cell repertoires in COVID-19. Whole-study context: Donors in the United States, Italy and Spain gave samples during acute or convalescent COVID-19. T cells, B-cell-depleted T cells, or PBMCs supplied cDNA or gDNA.

Germline V gene data show CDR1 as MNHEY and CDR2 as SVGAGI. The CDR3 spans 11 residues. Trimming removed 4 bases from V and 12 bases from J, with 10 bases in between. Data came from immunoSEQ multiplex PCR; TCRdb stores just in-frame clones and leaves some out. The sample consists of fewer than 90,000 clones, roughly nine tenths of them appearing once. J is TRBJ2-1 and V is TRBV6-5; a possible D gene is TRBD2 (6 bases). This clonotype was sampled from a man between 45 and 60 years old with active or convalescent COVID-19. The sequenced sample was peripheral blood. CDR3 in DNA: TGTGCCAGCAGTTCGGGACTGGGGCAGTTCTTC. As protein: CASSSGLGQFF.